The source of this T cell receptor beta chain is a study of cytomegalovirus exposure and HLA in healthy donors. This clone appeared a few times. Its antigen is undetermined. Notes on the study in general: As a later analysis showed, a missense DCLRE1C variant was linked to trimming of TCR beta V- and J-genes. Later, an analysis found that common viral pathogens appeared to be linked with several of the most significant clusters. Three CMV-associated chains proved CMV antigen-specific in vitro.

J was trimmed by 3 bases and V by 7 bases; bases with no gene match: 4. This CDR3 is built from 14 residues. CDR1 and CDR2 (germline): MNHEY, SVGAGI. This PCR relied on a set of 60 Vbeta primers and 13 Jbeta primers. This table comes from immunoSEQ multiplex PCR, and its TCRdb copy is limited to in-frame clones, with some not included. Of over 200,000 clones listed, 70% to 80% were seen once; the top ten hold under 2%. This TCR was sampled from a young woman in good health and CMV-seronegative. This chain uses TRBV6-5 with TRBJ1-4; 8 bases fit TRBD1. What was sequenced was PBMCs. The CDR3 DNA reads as TGTGCCAGCAAGAAGACAGGGGCTAATGAAAAACTGTTTTTT. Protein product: CASKKTGANEKLFF.